The entry below gives a single T cell receptor (beta chain) sequence along with its context. Trimming pared 2 bases from V and 5 bases from J, leaving 17 bases between. The CDR3 totals 15 residues. Germline-derived CDR1 and CDR2 are SGHRS and YFSETQ. The sample comes from a study of Ad26.COV2.S vaccination and SARS-CoV-2 variants. Across the whole study: Into the muscle, Ad26.COV2.S was dosed once or twice, 56 days apart.

Profiled with immunoSEQ multiplex PCR; TCRdb holds only in-frame clones, not every one. The sample lists over 400,000 clones, about 92% occurring once. The treatment is: about 20 received Ad26.COV2.S at low or high dose, single or two shots; roughly five received placebo; per-sample allocation not given. Specimens were obtained on day 63 following the first vaccine or placebo injection. This specimen was peripheral blood, taken in a trial of Ad26.COV2.S vaccine versus placebo. This TCR was recovered from a person aged 18 to 65 who received the Ad26.COV2.S COVID-19 vaccine or a placebo. This rearrangement joins TRBV5-1 to TRBJ2-7; no reliable D call. This CDR3 reads CASSLMGKLENEQYF. In DNA, the CDR3 is TGCGCCAGCAGCTTAATGGGGAAATTAGAGAACGAGCAGTACTTC.